This T cell receptor (beta chain) was recorded in a study of T cell repertoires in cytomegalovirus infection. Study details: CMV infection together with matching HLA type was indicated by public TCR beta signatures.

Study-level findings and limits: Dominant in the ex vivo response were TCR beta clonotypes restricted by HLA-C and specific for CMV.

V shed 1 base and J shed 4 bases, with 17 bases lying between them. The germline gives CDR1 SGHVT, CDR2 SQSDAQ. There are 16 residues in the CDR3. This clonotype was seen ten or more times. Its specificity is not known. TCRdb fed the reads into MiXCR, producing one record per CDR3 protein. The repertoire includes 450,000 to 600,000 distinct CDR3 sequences, approximately 10% of them detected once, and roughly 10% sits in the top ten. Sample: PBMCs. This chain connects TRBV7-4 to TRBJ2-7; D uncertain. The receptor was derived from a human donor in good health (CMV status not recorded). Some clones in this sample may be carry-over from other donors' samples. CDR3 sequence: CASSLGEASSPYEQYF. DNA for the CDR3: TGTGCCAGCAGCTTAGGAGAGGCTAGTTCCCCTTACGAGCAGTACTTC.